The 16 T cell receptor beta chains listed next were all sequenced from one sample in a study of blood T cell repertoires in COVID-19. The assay was immunoSEQ multiplex PCR, and TCRdb's table has in-frame clones only and misses some. Of 250,000 to 300,000 clones in the sample, around 84% are singletons; the top ten hold approximately 4.5%. Specimen: PBMCs or T cells enriched from blood (not recorded which). These TCRs come from a man aged 25 to 40 with acute COVID-19.

In this sample, this clone turned up once. The chain recombines TRBV7-8 with TRBJ2-1; 10 bases line up with TRBD2. Germline V lookup: CDR1 SGHVS, CDR2 FQNEAQ. The length of the CDR3 is 15 residues. V shed 8 bases, J shed 4 bases, and the junction held 8 bases outside the gene matches. This CDR3 is CASSLAGGIYNEQFF. CDR3 sequence (DNA): TGTGCCAGCTCCTTAGCGGGAGGAATATACAATGAGCAGTTCTTC.

As regards this clone: With a much larger clone just one base away, this may be a read error. The rearrangement joins TRBV9 to TRBJ2-3; the D is unclear. V dropped 4 bases and J dropped 3 bases, with 6 bases sitting between them. The CDR3 has 12 residues. Germline lookup yields CDR1 SGDLS and CDR2 YYNGEE. As DNA, the CDR3 is TGTGCCAGCAGCCGGTGGACAGATACGCAGTATTTT. Protein product: CASSRWTDTQYF.

Concerning this clone: The junction departs from germline at one end; a sequencing error may be responsible. The genes are TRBV5-1 and TRBJ1-5, with D possibly TRBD1 on 6 matching bases. The germline CDR1 and CDR2 sequences are SGHRS and YFSETQ. The CDR3 loop spans 15 amino acids. Written as DNA, the CDR3 is TGTGCCAGCAGCTTGGTAGGGGGAACCGGTCAGCCCCAGCATTTT. It codes for CASSLVGGTGQPQHF.

The chain is built from TRBV6-1 and TRBJ2-5; D is perhaps TRBD1 (5 bases). The ends were cut back, 1 base at V and 4 bases at J, with 13 bases in the middle. CDR3 length: 15 residues. Per the germline V gene, CDR1 is MNHNS and CDR2 is SASEGT. CDR3 protein: CASSEVLGPGETQYF. The CDR3 DNA follows: TGTGCCAGCAGTGAAGTATTGGGGCCGGGAGAGACCCAGTACTTC.

This chain connects TRBV6-5 to TRBJ1-6, with TRBD1 as a possible D gene (5 bases). The CDR3 runs 16 residues. From germline, CDR1 is MNHEY and CDR2 SVGAGI. The germline V and J ends were trimmed by 4 bases and 0 bases, with 10 bases remaining between them. The CDR3 sequence: CASSSDSSSYNSPLHF. The CDR3 coding sequence is TGTGCCAGCAGTTCCGACAGTAGCTCCTATAATTCACCCCTCCACTTT.

The V gene is TRBV12-3 or TRBV12-4, the J gene TRBJ1-2; D uncertain. CDR3 length: 12 amino acids. V was clipped by 3 bases and J by 6 bases, with 8 bases between them. CDR3 in DNA: TGTGCCAGCAGTTTCGCACAGCATGGCTACACCTTC. Protein: CASSFAQHGYTF.

The rearrangement links TRBV7-6 to TRBJ1-1, with D perhaps TRBD1 (5 bases). In germline, CDR1 is SGHVS, CDR2 FNYEAQ. Trimming took 1 base from V and 1 from J, leaving 19 bases between them. The CDR3 has 18 residues. CDR3 sequence (DNA): TGTGCCAGCAGCTTAGAGCCCCAGGGTCGGCAGGGGAACACTGAAGCTTTCTTT. Translated, it gives CASSLEPQGRQGNTEAFF.

V is TRBV10-1 and J is TRBJ1-1; 7 positions agree with TRBD1. Germline V CDR1 and CDR2: WNHNN, SYGVQD (reference sequence). The CDR3 has 18 amino acids. J gave up 4 bases and V 0 bases, and 14 bases lay outside the gene matches. The CDR3 is CASSESKGGFNFVTEAFF. The CDR3 region has the DNA TGCGCCAGCAGTGAGTCGAAAGGGGGCTTCAACTTCGTCACTGAAGCTTTCTTT.

The V gene is TRBV5-4, the J gene TRBJ2-3; D is undetermined. V gave up 3 bases and J gave up 1 base, with 6 bases separating them. The CDR3 contains 13 residues. Germline V gene sequence: CDR1 SGHNT, CDR2 YYREEE (reference sequence). This CDR3 reads CASSSYGTDTQYF. In DNA, the CDR3 is TGTGCCAGCAGCTCCTACGGCACAGATACGCAGTATTTT.

The rearrangement links TRBV6-1 to TRBJ2-5; tentative D call: TRBD1 (6 bases). V was trimmed by 2 bases and J by 2 bases, leaving 18 bases between them. This CDR3 has 17 residues. CDR1 MNHNS and CDR2 SASEGT come from the germline V gene. CDR3 in DNA: TGTGCCAGCAGTGAAAACCAGGACAGACTCCTTCAAGAGACCCAGTACTTC. Its translation is CASSENQDRLLQETQYF.

The chain carries TRBV2 and TRBJ1-1; D perhaps matches TRBD1 (5 bases). The ends were cut back, 6 bases at V and 0 bases at J, with 17 bases in the middle. The germline V gene encodes CDR1 SNHLY and CDR2 FYNNEI. This CDR3 region has 16 residues. CDR3 amino acids: CASRDTQGGLNTEAFF. Written as DNA, the CDR3 is TGTGCCAGCAGGGATACCCAGGGCGGCCTGAACACTGAAGCTTTCTTT.

V and J are TRBV7-2 and TRBJ2-1, with 12 bases matching TRBD1. The CDR3 loop spans 17 amino acids. Trimming at V came to 5 bases and at J to 5 bases, leaving 10 bases not matched to a gene. From germline, CDR1 is SGHTA and CDR2 FQGNSA. DNA of the CDR3: TGTGCCAGCAGCCCAGAGTCGGGACAGGGGGCTCACAATGAGCAGTTCTTC. Its translation is CASSPESGQGAHNEQFF.

V gene TRBV27 combines with J gene TRBJ1-6; tentative D call: TRBD1 (5 bases). The V end was cut by 5 bases, the J end by 8 bases, with 16 bases between. The CDR3 has 15 residues. Germline V gene lookup returns CDR1 MNHEY and CDR2 SMNVEV (reference sequence). This chain's CDR3 is CASSLGPAIDSPLHF. In nucleotides, the CDR3 is TGTGCCAGCAGTCTGGGGCCGGCAATCGATTCACCCCTCCACTTT.

V and J are TRBV24-1 and TRBJ2-5; 8 bases line up with TRBD2. This CDR3 spans 16 amino acids. Unmatched junction bases numbered 9, after V lost 1 base and J lost 6 bases. Looked up from germline, CDR1 is KGHDR and CDR2 is SFDVKD. The CDR3 is CATSDLGTSGYQTQYF. Written as DNA, the CDR3 is TGTGCCACCAGTGATTTAGGAACTAGCGGATACCAGACCCAGTACTTC.

The chain uses TRBV27 and TRBJ2-1; D perhaps matches TRBD2 (6 bases). The V and J ends lost 6 bases and 6 bases respectively, with 18 bases between them. Germline V gene data show CDR1 as MNHEY and CDR2 as SMNVEV (reference sequence). The CDR3 length is 15 residues. The CDR3 coding sequence is TGTGCCAGCAGAGCGGCGGGGACGGGCATCAATGAGCAGTTCTTC. The encoded protein is CASRAAGTGINEQFF.

This clone came up once. The gene calls are TRBV4-1 and TRBJ1-2; no definite D call. This CDR3 region has 15 residues. V was pared by 1 base and J by 6 bases, with 15 bases between. The germline V gene encodes CDR1 MGHRA and CDR2 YSYEKL. In nucleotides, the CDR3 is TGCGCCAGCAGCCAAGTAGGACTGGGCGAGGATGGCTACACCTTC. Its translation is CASSQVGLGEDGYTF.